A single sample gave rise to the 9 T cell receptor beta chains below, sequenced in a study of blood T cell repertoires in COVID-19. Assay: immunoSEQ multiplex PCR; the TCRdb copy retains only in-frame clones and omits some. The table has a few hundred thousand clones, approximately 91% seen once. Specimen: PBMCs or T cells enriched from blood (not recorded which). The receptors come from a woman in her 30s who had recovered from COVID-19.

The CDR3 DNA is TGTGCCAGTAGTCCAGACGTGGGGCTGGATACGCAGTATTTT. Translated: CASSPDVGLDTQYF. V usage is TRBV19 and J usage is TRBJ2-3; a possible D gene is TRBD1 (5 bases). Germline assignment: CDR1 LNHDA and CDR2 SQIVND (reference sequence). The CDR3 extends over 14 amino acids. V lost 5 bases and J lost 6, with 15 bases in between. Variable domain in full (rest from reference TRBV19 and TRBJ2-3): DGGITQSPKYLFRKEGQNVTLSCEQNLNHDAMYWYRQDPGQGLRLIYYSQIVNDFQKGDIAEGYSVSREKKESFPLTVTSAQKNPTAFYLCASSPDVGLDTQYFGPGTRLTVL.

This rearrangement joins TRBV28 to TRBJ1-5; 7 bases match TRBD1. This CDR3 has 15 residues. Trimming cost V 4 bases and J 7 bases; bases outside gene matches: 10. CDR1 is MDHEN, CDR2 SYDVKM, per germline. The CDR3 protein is CASSSPRGPGQPQHF. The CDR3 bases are TGTGCCAGCAGTTCACCGAGGGGGCCTGGACAGCCCCAGCATTTT.

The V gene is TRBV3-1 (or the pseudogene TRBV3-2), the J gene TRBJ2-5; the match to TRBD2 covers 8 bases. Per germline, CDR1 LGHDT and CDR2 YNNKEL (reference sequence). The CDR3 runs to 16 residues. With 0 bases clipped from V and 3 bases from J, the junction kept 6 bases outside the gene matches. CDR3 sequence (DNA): TGTGCCAGCAGCCAAGATCGGGGGGGCCCTGAAGAGACCCAGTACTTC. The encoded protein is CASSQDRGGPEETQYF.

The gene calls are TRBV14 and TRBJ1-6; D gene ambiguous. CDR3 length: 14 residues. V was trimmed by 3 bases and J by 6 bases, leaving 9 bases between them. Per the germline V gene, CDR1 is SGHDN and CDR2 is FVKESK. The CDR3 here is CASSQSGLNSPLHF. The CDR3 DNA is TGTGCCAGCAGCCAGTCTGGGCTTAATTCACCCCTCCACTTT.

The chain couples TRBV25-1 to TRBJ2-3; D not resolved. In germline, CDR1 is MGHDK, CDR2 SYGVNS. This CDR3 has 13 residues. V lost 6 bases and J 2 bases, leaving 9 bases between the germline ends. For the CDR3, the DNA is TGTGCCAGCAGCACGGCGGCCACAGATACGCAGTATTTT. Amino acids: CASSTAATDTQYF.

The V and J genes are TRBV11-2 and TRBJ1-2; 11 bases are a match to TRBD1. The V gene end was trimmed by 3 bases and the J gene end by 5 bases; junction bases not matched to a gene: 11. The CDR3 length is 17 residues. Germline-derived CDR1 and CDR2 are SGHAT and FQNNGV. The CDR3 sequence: CASSLDRGLNPQYGYTF. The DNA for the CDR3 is TGTGCCAGCAGCTTGGACAGGGGGCTAAATCCTCAATATGGCTACACCTTC.

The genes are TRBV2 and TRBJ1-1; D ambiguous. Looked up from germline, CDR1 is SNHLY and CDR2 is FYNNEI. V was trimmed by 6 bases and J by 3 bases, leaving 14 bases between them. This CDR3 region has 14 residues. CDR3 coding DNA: TGTGCCAGCAGGGAGGCGGGAGTGTACACTGAAGCTTTCTTT. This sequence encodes CASREAGVYTEAFF. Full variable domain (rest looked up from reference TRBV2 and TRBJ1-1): EPEVTQTPSHQVTQMGQEVILRCVPISNHLYFYWYRQILGQKVEFLVSFYNNEISEKSEIFDDQFSVERPDGSNFTLKIRSTKLEDSAMYFCASREAGVYTEAFFGQGTRLTVV.

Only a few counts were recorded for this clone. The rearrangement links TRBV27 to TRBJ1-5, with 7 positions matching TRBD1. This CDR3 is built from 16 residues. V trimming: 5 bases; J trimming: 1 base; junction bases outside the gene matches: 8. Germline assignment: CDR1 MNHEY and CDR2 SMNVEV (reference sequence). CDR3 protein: CASSPSTGESNQPQHF. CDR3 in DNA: TGTGCCAGCAGTCCGTCCACAGGGGAAAGCAATCAGCCCCAGCATTTT.

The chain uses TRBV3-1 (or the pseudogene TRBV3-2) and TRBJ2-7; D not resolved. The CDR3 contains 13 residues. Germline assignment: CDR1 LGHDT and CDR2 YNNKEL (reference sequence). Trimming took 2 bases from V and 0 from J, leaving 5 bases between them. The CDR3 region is CASSQTNSYEQYF. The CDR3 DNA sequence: TGTGCCAGCAGCCAAACAAACTCCTACGAGCAGTACTTC.